One and the same sample provided the 29 T cell receptor beta chains below, sequenced in a study of vaccination and CD4 T cells after COVID-19. Once obtained from cultured CD4+ T cells, the DNA was sequenced using the Oncomine TCR Beta short-read assay. Using its own MiXCR run on the PCR reads, TCRdb lists one record per CDR3 protein. The sample carries about 19,000 distinct CDR3 sequences, about 32% recorded once. Treatment in this sample: roughly ten-day PBMC culture with coronavirus spike peptide pools or control peptides (ViraFEST assay). The antigens of these receptors remain unknown. Sequencing used cultured CD4+ T cells from blood. These TCRs come from a human donor with COVID-19.

This chain links TRBV20-1 with TRBJ2-5; 7 bases fit TRBD2. V trimming: 6 bases; J trimming: 4 bases; junction bases outside the gene matches: 11. Germline V gives CDR1 DFQATT, CDR2 SNEGSKA (reference sequence). The CDR3 totals 14 residues. The CDR3, as DNA: TGCAGTGCAGAAGCGGGGCGGCGGGGAGAGACCCAGTACTTC. Its protein is CSAEAGRRGETQYF.

The chain carries TRBV6-1 and TRBJ2-7, with TRBD2 as a possible D gene (6 bases). The CDR3 has 12 residues. In germline, CDR1 is MNHNS, CDR2 SASEGT. Trimming shortened V by 3 bases and J by 4 bases, and 7 bases separated the two germline ends. CDR3 loop: CASSDGGYEQYF. The CDR3 DNA follows: TGTGCCAGCAGTGATGGGGGGTACGAGCAGTACTTC.

The chain combines TRBV24-1 with TRBJ2-3; TRBD2 matches at 8 bases. Losses at the gene ends were 3 bases for V and 7 bases for J; bases not matched to a gene: 20. Germline V gene sequence: CDR1 KGHDR, CDR2 SFDVKD. The CDR3 has 19 residues. The CDR3 DNA sequence: TGTGCCACCAGTGATAGAATCTTTCCGGTTGGACTAGCTGCCAATACGCAGTATTTT. It encodes CATSDRIFPVGLAANTQYF.

In this sample, this clonotype turned up a few times. The rearrangement uses TRBV5-1 and TRBJ2-4; the match to TRBD1 covers 7 bases. CDR1 is SGHRS, CDR2 YFSETQ, per germline. V lost 4 bases, J lost 4 bases, and 5 bases stayed unmatched. The CDR3 is 14 residues long. CDR3 sequence: CASSRDRDKNIQYF. CDR3 bases: TGCGCCAGCAGCCGAGACAGGGATAAAAACATTCAGTACTTC.

The V gene is TRBV5-4, the J gene TRBJ2-3; TRBD2 agrees at 8 bases. From germline, CDR1 is SGHNT and CDR2 YYREEE (reference sequence). The junction had 7 bases not matched to a gene; V was cut back by 4 bases and J by 3 bases. The CDR3 runs 15 residues. The CDR3 here is CASSATSGGTDTQYF. The CDR3, as DNA: TGTGCCAGCAGCGCAACTAGCGGCGGGACAGATACGCAGTATTTT.

This clonotype has just a few counts. The rearrangement joins TRBV11-2 to TRBJ2-3; D may correspond to TRBD1 or TRBD2 (5 bases each). V was cut by 0 bases and J by 4 bases, with 14 bases left in between. The germline CDR1 and CDR2 sequences are SGHAT and FQNNGV. This CDR3 is built from 16 residues. The CDR3 DNA is TGTGCCAGCAGCTTAGATGGGGGAAGGTTCGCAGATACGCAGTATTTT. Protein sequence: CASSLDGGRFADTQYF.

The chain links TRBV6-5 to TRBJ1-1; maybe TRBD1 (6 bases). CDR1 is MNHEY and CDR2 is SVGAGI in the germline V gene. This CDR3 region has 14 residues. V shed 1 base and J shed 7 bases, with 13 bases lying between them. The CDR3 region has the DNA TGTGCCAGCAGTTACTTTTCCGGGACAAATGAAGCTTTCTTT. Residues: CASSYFSGTNEAFF.

This chain links TRBV20-1 with TRBJ2-3; 7 bases align to TRBD2. J gave up 4 bases and V 0 bases, and 4 bases lay outside the gene matches. Germline V CDR1 and CDR2: DFQATT, SNEGSKA (reference sequence). CDR3 length: 14 residues. In nucleotides, the CDR3 is TGCAGTGCTAGAGATGGGAGGGAATCAGATACGCAGTATTTT. As protein: CSARDGRESDTQYF.

This chain joins TRBV10-3 and TRBJ2-7, with D hard to call. Trimming took off 3 bases at V and 3 bases at J, with 6 bases between the two ends. The CDR3 has 12 amino acids. Germline-derived CDR1 and CDR2 are ENHRY and SYGVKD. DNA of the CDR3: TGTGCCATCAGTGAAGGGTACTACGAGCAGTACTTC. This encodes CAISEGYYEQYF.

The V and J genes are TRBV2 and TRBJ1-2; TRBD1 might be the D (5 bases). Trimming took off 7 bases at V and 4 bases at J, with 16 bases between the two ends. This CDR3 region has 14 residues. Germline assignment: CDR1 SNHLY and CDR2 FYNNEI. CDR3 protein: CASTSGTTVYGYTF. In nucleotides, the CDR3 is TGTGCCAGCACTTCTGGGACTACTGTCTATGGCTACACCTTC.

V and J are TRBV6-1 and TRBJ1-5; no definite D call. The CDR3 is made up of 16 amino acids. The V and J ends lost 2 bases and 6 bases respectively, with 17 bases between them. Germline V CDR1 and CDR2: MNHNS, SASEGT. The chain's CDR3 is CASSEWRGTGGQPQHF. The DNA of the CDR3 is TGTGCCAGCAGTGAATGGCGCGGTACGGGCGGTCAGCCCCAGCATTTT.

The CDR3 DNA sequence: TGTGCCAGCAGTTTTAGTATCCAGGGAAGGGAAAAACTGTTTTTT. This translates into CASSFSIQGREKLFF. This chain joins TRBV7-8 and TRBJ1-4; maybe TRBD1 (5 bases). Germline V gene lookup returns CDR1 SGHVS and CDR2 FQNEAQ. The length of the CDR3 is 15 residues. The germline V and J ends were trimmed by 6 bases and 8 bases, with 19 bases remaining between them.

The rearrangement uses TRBV29-1 and TRBJ2-7, with D uncertain. Germline-derived CDR1 and CDR2 are SQVTM and ANQGSEA. The germline V and J ends were trimmed by 8 bases and 6 bases, with 20 bases remaining between them. This CDR3 has 13 amino acids. DNA of the CDR3: TGCAGCTCGTCAGGCAACAGCGTTGGCGAGCAGTACTTC. Residues: CSSSGNSVGEQYF.

The rearrangement uses TRBV20-1 and TRBJ2-1, with D possibly being TRBD1 or TRBD2 (6 bases each). Trimming removed 4 bases at V and 4 bases at J, with 11 bases between. CDR3 length: 13 residues. Looked up from germline, CDR1 is DFQATT and CDR2 is SNEGSKA (reference sequence). Here the CDR3 reads CSAITGAYNEQFF. As DNA, the CDR3 is TGCAGTGCTATAACGGGGGCGTACAATGAGCAGTTCTTC.

This clonotype has only a few counts. The chain combines TRBV25-1 with TRBJ2-5; 14 bases match TRBD2. The CDR3 runs to 19 residues. Germline V gives CDR1 MGHDK, CDR2 SYGVNS. V shed 1 base, J shed 0 bases, and the junction held 7 bases outside the gene matches. The CDR3 reads CASSEWTSGGPSNQETQYF. CDR3 coding DNA: TGTGCCAGCAGTGAATGGACTAGCGGGGGGCCCTCCAACCAAGAGACCCAGTACTTC.

The chain carries TRBV10-3 and TRBJ2-2; possibly TRBD2 for D (6 bases). The V gene lost 3 bases and the J gene lost 6 bases, with 14 bases spanning the gap. The CDR3 contains 15 residues. Germline V lookup: CDR1 ENHRY, CDR2 SYGVKD. This chain's CDR3 is CAISDRAGSSGELFF. The CDR3 nucleotides read TGTGCCATCAGTGACCGGGCGGGAAGTTCCGGGGAGCTGTTTTTT.

The chain couples TRBV7-9 to TRBJ1-2, with D possibly matching TRBD1 (5 bases). The ends were cut back, 5 bases at V and 0 bases at J, with 13 bases in the middle. This CDR3 has 15 residues. Germline lookup yields CDR1 SEHNR and CDR2 FQNEAQ (reference sequence). CDR3 bases: TGTGCCAGCAGCCCGGGACCCCAGGCTAACTATGGCTACACCTTC. This sequence encodes CASSPGPQANYGYTF.

This clonotype has more than one count but fewer than ten. This chain joins TRBV20-1 and TRBJ1-6, with D maybe TRBD1 (5 bases). CDR1 DFQATT and CDR2 SNEGSKA come from the germline V gene (reference sequence). This CDR3 region has 13 residues. The CDR3 coding sequence is TGCAGGGTTGAGAGGGACGAACGGACACCCCTCCACTTT. Amino acids: CRVERDERTPLHF.

The chain links TRBV5-3 to TRBJ1-2, with no clear D. TRBV5-3 is an ORF; its function is uncertain. The CDR3 contains 17 residues. Trimming took 4 bases from V and 0 from J, leaving 19 bases between them. The CDR3 protein is CARSNNQETPANYGYTF. DNA for the CDR3: TGTGCCAGAAGCAACAACCAGGAGACACCCGCTAACTATGGCTACACCTTC.

This clonotype appeared a few times. The chain is built from TRBV2 and TRBJ2-5, with 9 bases matching TRBD1. V gave up 7 bases and J gave up 2 bases; unmatched junction bases: 8. Germline CDR1 SNHLY, CDR2 FYNNEI. CDR3 length equals 15 residues. CDR3 nucleotide sequence: TGTGCCAGCACTTCGGACAGGGGCCGGCAAGAGACCCAGTACTTC. Amino acids: CASTSDRGRQETQYF.

CDR3 residues: CASSSSRGDYTF. For the CDR3, the DNA is TGTGCCAGCAGTTCCTCCAGGGGGGACTACACCTTC. The gene calls are TRBV6-5 and TRBJ1-2, with 7 bases fitting TRBD1. V trimming: 4 bases; J trimming: 10 bases; junction bases outside the gene matches: 6. The CDR3 is made up of 12 amino acids. Germline V gives CDR1 MNHEY, CDR2 SVGAGI.

This clonotype has just a few counts. The rearrangement joins TRBV11-3 to TRBJ1-1; D unclear. Per germline, CDR1 SGHNT and CDR2 YENEEA. The CDR3 runs to 13 residues. The ends were cut back, 0 bases at V and 3 bases at J, with 5 bases in the middle. CDR3 sequence: CASSLESYTEAFF. As DNA, the CDR3 is TGTGCCAGCAGCTTAGAGTCCTACACTGAAGCTTTCTTT.

This clonotype was observed a few times. The chain joins TRBV6-1 to TRBJ2-7, with D possibly matching TRBD2 (6 bases). V gave up 9 bases and J gave up 2 bases, with 23 bases separating them. Germline loops: CDR1 MNHNS, CDR2 SASEGT. This CDR3 comprises 16 residues. This CDR3 is CASGDRGTRRPYEQYF. The CDR3 nucleotides are TGTGCCAGTGGGGATCGGGGGACCCGAAGGCCCTACGAGCAGTACTTC.

This chain joins TRBV6-1 and TRBJ1-5; the D is unclear. Trimming shortened V by 3 bases and J by 5 bases, and 11 bases separated the two germline ends. This CDR3 has 14 amino acids. Germline CDR1 MNHNS, CDR2 SASEGT. The CDR3 coding sequence is TGTGCCAGCAGTGATAATGGCAATTATCAGCCCCAGCATTTT. Amino acids: CASSDNGNYQPQHF.

This clonotype was counted a few times. The chain recombines TRBV20-1 with TRBJ1-6; 7 bases align to TRBD1. Losses at the gene ends were 8 bases for V and 11 bases for J; bases not matched to a gene: 12. The CDR3 has 13 residues. Germline V lookup: CDR1 DFQATT, CDR2 SNEGSKA (reference sequence). DNA of the CDR3: TGCAGTCCTCACGACAGGGTCGGGCCACCCCTCCACTTT. Translating it yields CSPHDRVGPPLHF.

The chain carries TRBV2 and TRBJ2-2; a possible D gene is TRBD2 (7 bases). Germline CDR1 is SNHLY and CDR2 is FYNNEI. The CDR3 length is 15 residues. V lost 1 base to trimming and J lost 5 bases, with 11 bases between them. CDR3 DNA: TGTGCCAGCAGTGAAGTAGGGGGGGGGACCGGGGAGCTGTTTTTT. It translates to CASSEVGGGTGELFF.

In its sample, this clonotype was seen a few times. The J gene is TRBJ2-2, the V gene TRBV11-3; 9 bases agree with TRBD1. This CDR3 contains 16 residues. The germline V gene encodes CDR1 SGHNT and CDR2 YENEEA. V trimming: 5 bases; J trimming: 6 bases; junction bases outside the gene matches: 10. CDR3 bases: TGTGCCAGCAGCGAGAGAGACAGGGGGTTCCCCGGGGAGCTGTTTTTT. As protein: CASSERDRGFPGELFF.

This clonotype came up a few times. V is TRBV27 and J is TRBJ1-5; maybe TRBD1 (5 bases). Germline V gives CDR1 MNHEY, CDR2 SMNVEV (reference sequence). V was shortened by 6 bases and J by 3 bases, with 12 bases between the two germline ends. CDR3 length equals 14 residues. For the CDR3, the DNA is TGTGCCAGCAGAAGCGGACAATTCAATCAGCCCCAGCATTTT. Its protein product is CASRSGQFNQPQHF.

This clonotype was recorded a few times. The chain is built from TRBV6-1 and TRBJ2-3, with a tentative D call TRBD1 (7 bases). This CDR3 spans 14 amino acids. Germline V gene sequence: CDR1 MNHNS, CDR2 SASEGT. The V end was cut by 11 bases, the J end by 3 bases, with 18 bases between. CDR3 sequence reads: CAVRGASGTDTQYF. The CDR3 coding sequence is TGTGCCGTCAGGGGGGCGAGTGGGACAGATACGCAGTATTTT.